This T cell receptor (beta chain) was captured in a study of blood T cells in healthy people across ages. A second PCR, run for roughly 7 to 11 cycles, used a sample-barcoded 5' primer plus a J-beta primer mix. Carrying 12 random nucleotides, a template-switch adaptor labeled each individual cDNA molecule. One entry per CDR3 protein, called by TCRdb with MiXCR from the 5' RACE reads. The profile shows about 1,800,000 distinct CDR3 sequences, approximately 30% of them singletons. This clonotype was observed a few times. The target antigen is unknown. Study-level results: TCR beta diversity, measured per million T cells, fell in a roughly linear way with age. Total diversity from one million sequenced T cells was likely underestimated. Whereas aged donors had fewer naive CD4+ cells, long-lived donors had more of them and higher diversity.

The CDR3 loop spans 13 amino acids. With 2 bases removed from V and 8 bases from J, the gap between germline ends came to 13 bases. Germline V CDR1 and CDR2: LGHDT, YNNKEL (reference sequence). Material: blood. The chain uses TRBV3-1 and TRBJ2-7; no clear D gene. This receptor was obtained from a woman in her 30s in good health. CDR3 sequence reads: CASSQRRVSKQYF. CDR3 nucleotides: TGTGCCAGCAGCCAAAGAAGGGTCTCCAAGCAGTACTTC.